The 10 T cell receptor beta chains presented below share a single source sample, sequenced in a study of regulatory T cells in long-lasting Graves disease. Building of the TCR beta libraries involved iRepertoire HTBI primers and Arm-PCR of CDR3 regions. TCRdb itself ran the multiplex PCR reads through MiXCR, one entry per CDR3 protein. The sample lists 350,000 to 400,000 distinct CDR3 sequences; roughly a sixth were seen once. Time point denoted: newly diagnosed GD, antithyroid drugs for less than 3 months. Following extraction of RNA from PBMCs, that RNA was used to make the TCR library. The material was peripheral blood mononuclear cells (PBMCs), obtained at new diagnosis, from a patient treated with antithyroid drugs. Receptors originate from a female donor with Graves disease.

In its sample, this clonotype was seen a few times. CDR3 sequence reads: CASIPGVAETQYF. In DNA form, the CDR3 reads TGTGCCAGCATTCCGGGGGTAGCTGAGACCCAGTACTTC. The genes are TRBV6-1 and TRBJ2-5; maybe TRBD2 (6 bases). CDR1 MNHNS and CDR2 SASEGT come from the germline V gene. Trimming removed 7 bases at V and 5 bases at J, with 14 bases between. This CDR3 contains 13 residues.

This clonotype has a handful of counts. The chain recombines TRBV2 with TRBJ2-3, with D perhaps assigned TRBD1 or TRBD2 (5 bases each). This CDR3 contains 12 residues. The V end was cut by 11 bases, the J end by 7 bases, with 16 bases between. CDR1 and CDR2 (germline): SNHLY, FYNNEI. As DNA, the CDR3 is TGTGCCGGGAATGGGGACGGGCATACGCAGTATTTT. Translation: CAGNGDGHTQYF.

The genes are TRBV11-2 and TRBJ2-1, with TRBD2 identical over 7 bases. J lost 7 bases, V lost 6 bases, and 9 bases had no gene match. This CDR3 is built from 14 residues. Germline V gives CDR1 SGHAT, CDR2 FQNNGV. CDR3 nucleotide sequence: TGTGCCAGCAGTGGTACGGGAGGACTAAATGAGCAGTTCTTC. Translation gives CASSGTGGLNEQFF.

This clonotype was seen repeatedly, ten times or more. The rearrangement links TRBV6-1 to TRBJ2-1, with 10 bases matching TRBD2. Germline CDR1 is MNHNS and CDR2 is SASEGT. V dropped 8 bases and J dropped 4; count of bases not matched to a gene: 20. This CDR3 contains 19 residues. The CDR3 nucleotides read TGTGCCAGCCGAGAACGGTGGGGTCTAGCGGGAGATCCGTACAATGAGCAGTTCTTC. Protein product: CASRERWGLAGDPYNEQFF.

This clonotype has more than one count but fewer than ten. The CDR3 coding sequence is TGTGCCTCCCCCAGGACAGGAAACTCACCCCTCCACTTT. Translation gives CASPRTGNSPLHF. The V gene is TRBV7-2, the J gene TRBJ1-6; 7 bases match TRBD1. Per germline, CDR1 SGHTA and CDR2 FQGNSA. The CDR3 contains 13 residues. V gave up 11 bases and J gave up 10 bases; unmatched junction bases: 11.

This chain uses TRBV9 with TRBJ1-3; D gene unclear. The CDR3 is made up of 14 amino acids. The V gene's germline CDR1 is SGDLS and CDR2 YYNGEE. Trimming cost V 3 bases and J 7 bases, with 14 bases left between them. The CDR3 reads CASSATPSGNTIYF. The CDR3 DNA sequence: TGTGCCAGCAGCGCAACCCCGAGTGGGAACACCATATATTTT.

The chain employs TRBV27 and TRBJ2-7; 7 bases map to TRBD2. Per germline, CDR1 MNHEY and CDR2 SMNVEV (reference sequence). Germline trimming cut 10 bases from V and 3 bases from J; bases unmatched to any gene: 9. The CDR3 runs to 13 residues. The CDR3 DNA reads TGTGCCACCAGCCCCGGACTAGGCTACGAGCAGTACTTC. Protein sequence: CATSPGLGYEQYF.

The V gene is TRBV28, the J gene TRBJ2-7; TRBD2 matches 8 bases. This CDR3 has 15 residues. Germline V lookup: CDR1 MDHEN, CDR2 SYDVKM. The J segment lost 3 bases and the V segment lost 5 bases, leaving 9 bases of the junction unmatched. CDR3 sequence reads: CASSLAAGDNYEQYF. CDR3 bases: TGTGCCAGCAGTCTAGCAGCGGGGGACAACTACGAGCAGTACTTC.

This chain uses TRBV7-2 with TRBJ1-5; D gene uncertain. Looked up from germline, CDR1 is SGHTA and CDR2 is FQGNSA. The CDR3 runs 13 residues. V lost 3 bases to trimming and J lost 6 bases, with 9 bases between them. CDR3 DNA: TGTGCCAGCAGCTTCGGCCCCCGTCAGCCCCAGCATTTT. Its translation: CASSFGPRQPQHF.

This clonotype appeared many times. The chain recombines TRBV7-2 with TRBJ1-3; D gene unclear. Germline values: CDR1 SGHTA, CDR2 FQGNSA. Trimming removed 4 bases from V and 5 bases from J, with 12 bases in between. CDR3 length equals 14 residues. This CDR3 reads CASSSTWERNTIYF. The DNA of the CDR3 is TGTGCCAGCAGCTCAACATGGGAAAGAAACACCATATATTTT.